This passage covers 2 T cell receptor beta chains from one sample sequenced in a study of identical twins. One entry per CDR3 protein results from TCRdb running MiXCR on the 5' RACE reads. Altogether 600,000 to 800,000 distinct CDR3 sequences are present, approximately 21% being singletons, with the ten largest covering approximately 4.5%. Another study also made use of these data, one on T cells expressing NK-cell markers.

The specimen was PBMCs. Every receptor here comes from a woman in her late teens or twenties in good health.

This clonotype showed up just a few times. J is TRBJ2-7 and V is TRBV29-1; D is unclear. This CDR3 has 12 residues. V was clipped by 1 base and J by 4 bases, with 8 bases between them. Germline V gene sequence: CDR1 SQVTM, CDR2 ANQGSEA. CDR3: CSVEGARYEQYF. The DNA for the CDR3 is TGCAGCGTTGAAGGGGCACGGTACGAGCAGTACTTC.

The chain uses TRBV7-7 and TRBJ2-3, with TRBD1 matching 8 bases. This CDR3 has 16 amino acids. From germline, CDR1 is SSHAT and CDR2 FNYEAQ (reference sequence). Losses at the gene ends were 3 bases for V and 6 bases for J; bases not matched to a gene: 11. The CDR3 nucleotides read TGTGCCAGCAGCTTGAATACAGGGGGTAGTACGGATACGCAGTATTTT. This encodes CASSLNTGGSTDTQYF. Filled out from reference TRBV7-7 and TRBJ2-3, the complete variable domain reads GAGVSQSPRYKVTKRGQDVTLRCDPISSHATLYWYQQALGQGPEFLTYFNYEAQPDKSGLPSDRFSAERPEGSISTLTIQRTEQRDSAMYRCASSLNTGGSTDTQYFGPGTRLTVL.